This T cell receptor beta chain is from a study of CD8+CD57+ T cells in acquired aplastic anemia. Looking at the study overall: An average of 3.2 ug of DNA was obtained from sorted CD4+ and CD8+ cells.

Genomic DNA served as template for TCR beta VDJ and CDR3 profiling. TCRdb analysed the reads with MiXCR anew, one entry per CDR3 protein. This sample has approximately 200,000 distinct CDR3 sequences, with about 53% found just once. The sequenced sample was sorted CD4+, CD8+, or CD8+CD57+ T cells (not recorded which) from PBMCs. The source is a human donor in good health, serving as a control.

CDR3 nucleotides: TGTGCCAGCAGCCAAGACGGAACTTGGGGCTACGAGCAGTACTTC. Its translation is CASSQDGTWGYEQYF. The chain employs TRBV3-1 and TRBJ2-7, with unresolved D. V lost 0 bases and J lost 3, with 12 bases in between. The CDR3 has 15 amino acids. Germline values: CDR1 LGHDT, CDR2 YNNKEL (reference sequence).